The 22 T cell receptor beta chains presented below share a single source sample, sequenced in a study of T cell responses to AZD1222 COVID-19 vaccine. The table came from immunoSEQ multiplex PCR; TCRdb's copy has only in-frame clones and leaves some out. Of more than 100,000 clones in the sample, roughly 86% are singletons; the top ten hold 4% to 4.5%. The sequencing used peripheral blood, collected on day 0 of AZD1222 vaccination. Receptors were obtained from an adult in good health.

The gene calls are TRBV9 and TRBJ2-2; 13 bases agree with TRBD2. Trimming removed 0 bases from V and 4 bases from J; junction bases left unmatched: 9. The V gene's germline CDR1 is SGDLS and CDR2 YYNGEE. CDR3 size: 19 residues. The CDR3 region has the DNA TGTGCCAGCAGCGTAGCTCAGGGACTAGCGGGACCATCCACCGGGGAGCTGTTTTTT. Protein product: CASSVAQGLAGPSTGELFF.

The chain joins TRBV6-5 to TRBJ2-2; 12 bases align to TRBD2. Germline V gives CDR1 MNHEY, CDR2 SVGAGI. V dropped 6 bases and J dropped 7; count of bases not matched to a gene: 6. The CDR3 length is 15 residues. CDR3 nucleotide sequence: TGTGCCAGCAGGCCTAGCGGGGGGGCCGTCGGGGAGCTGTTTTTT. This codes for CASRPSGGAVGELFF.

The rearrangement uses TRBV5-1 and TRBJ2-4; D possibly corresponds to TRBD1 (7 bases). The V gene lost 0 bases and the J gene lost 2 bases, with 24 bases spanning the gap. Germline-derived CDR1 and CDR2 are SGHRS and YFSETQ. CDR3 length: 20 residues. CDR3 residues: CASSLGRGQSGPFSKNIQYF. CDR3 bases: TGCGCCAGCAGCTTGGGAAGGGGACAGAGCGGGCCCTTTTCCAAAAACATTCAGTACTTC.

The chain has TRBV15 and TRBJ2-5, with D tentatively TRBD1 or TRBD2 (5 bases each). The germline gives CDR1 LNHNV, CDR2 YYDKDF (reference sequence). The CDR3 runs to 15 residues. V lost 5 bases and J 5 bases, leaving 18 bases between the germline ends. CDR3 sequence reads: CATSLSGTVLETQYF. The CDR3 bases are TGTGCCACCAGCCTTTCGGGGACGGTCCTGGAGACCCAGTACTTC.

This chain uses TRBV5-1 with TRBJ1-3; TRBD1 is a possible D gene (6 bases). The CDR3 is 13 residues long. Trimming took 3 bases from V and 4 from J, leaving 8 bases between them. The V gene's germline CDR1 is SGHRS and CDR2 YFSETQ. The CDR3 DNA sequence: TGCGCCAGCAGCTCGACAGGAGGAAACACCATATATTTT. Translated: CASSSTGGNTIYF.

The chain uses TRBV7-9 and TRBJ1-1; a weak D match, TRBD1 (6 bases). The CDR3 spans 14 residues. The germline V gene has CDR1 SEHNR and CDR2 FQNEAQ (reference sequence). Trimming cost V 2 bases and J 5 bases, with 12 bases left between them. CDR3 sequence: CASSLNEGGTEAFF. The DNA of the CDR3 is TGTGCCAGCAGCTTAAACGAGGGGGGTACTGAAGCTTTCTTT. Together with reference TRBV7-9 and TRBJ1-1, the CDR3 gives the full variable domain: DTGVSQNPRHKITKRGQNVTFRCDPISEHNRLYWYRQTLGQGPEFLTYFQNEAQLEKSRLLSDRFSAERPKGSFSTLEIQRTEQGDSAMYLCASSLNEGGTEAFFGQGTRLTVV.

The genes are TRBV7-2 and TRBJ1-5, with a weak D call TRBD1 (6 bases). Germline V gene data show CDR1 as SGHTA and CDR2 as FQGNSA. V lost 1 base to trimming and J lost 6 bases, with 13 bases between them. This CDR3 spans 15 amino acids. CDR3 nucleotide sequence: TGTGCCAGCAGCTTAGGGGTCGGACAGCCTCAGCCCCAGCATTTT. Protein sequence: CASSLGVGQPQPQHF.

The chain has TRBV10-1 and TRBJ1-5; D is undetermined. Germline CDR1 WNHNN, CDR2 SYGVQD (reference sequence). V was clipped by 4 bases and J by 6 bases, with 7 bases between them. The CDR3 totals 12 residues. CDR3 in amino acids: CASSGHSQPQHF. The DNA of the CDR3 is TGCGCCAGCAGTGGACACAGTCAGCCCCAGCATTTT.

The V gene is TRBV5-1, the J gene TRBJ2-5; no firm D call. CDR1 SGHRS and CDR2 YFSETQ come from the germline V gene. The CDR3 covers 13 residues. Between the trimmed V and J ends, which lost 2 bases and 5 bases, there was a span of 10 bases. The CDR3 here is CASSFNGGETQYF. DNA of the CDR3: TGCGCCAGCAGCTTTAATGGTGGGGAGACCCAGTACTTC.

The chain joins TRBV4-1 to TRBJ2-5; D tentatively reads TRBD1 or TRBD2 (7 bases each). This CDR3 has 17 residues. CDR1 and CDR2 (germline): MGHRA, YSYEKL. V gave up 1 base and J gave up 4 bases, with 19 bases separating them. The CDR3 loop reads CASSQGGSGTVAETQYF. The CDR3 DNA reads TGCGCCAGCAGCCAAGGAGGAAGCGGGACAGTGGCAGAGACCCAGTACTTC.

As to this clone: The conserved closing phenylalanine or tryptophan is absent in this CDR3, likely reflecting a read error. This rearrangement joins TRBV27 to TRBJ2-7; 10 bases fit TRBD2. J was trimmed by 7 bases and V by 1 base; bases with no gene match: 7. Germline V CDR1 and CDR2: MNHEY, SMNVEV (reference sequence). The CDR3 extends over 15 amino acids. The CDR3 reads CASSLLGLAGEEQYL. CDR3 bases: TGTGCCAGCAGTTTATTGGGGCTAGCGGGAGAGGAGCAGTACCTC.

The chain joins TRBV11-1 to TRBJ2-2; D is perhaps TRBD2 (6 bases). Germline-derived CDR1 and CDR2 are SGHAT and FQDESV (reference sequence). V was trimmed by 4 bases and J by 7 bases, leaving 16 bases between them. The CDR3 runs to 15 residues. CDR3 nucleotides: TGTGCCAGCAGCTCCCGTACGGGGGTAGTCGGGGAGCTGTTTTTT. This gives the protein CASSSRTGVVGELFF.

In this sample, this clone turned up once. This chain uses TRBV5-1 with TRBJ2-7; TRBD2 matches at 13 bases. In germline, CDR1 is SGHRS, CDR2 YFSETQ. V gave up 5 bases and J gave up 5 bases; unmatched junction bases: 10. CDR3 length equals 16 residues. The CDR3, as DNA: TGCGCCAGCAGTTTTGGGACTAGCGGGACGGGCAACGAGCAGTACTTC. This translates into CASSFGTSGTGNEQYF.

This sequence joins TRBV7-8 and TRBJ1-1, with 9 bases matching TRBD1. Trimming cost V 2 bases and J 8 bases; bases outside gene matches: 3. The CDR3 sequence is 13 residues long. Germline values: CDR1 SGHVS, CDR2 FQNEAQ. The DNA for the CDR3 is TGTGCCAGCAGCTTATTTGGGACAGGGGAAGCTTTCTTT. Translating it yields CASSLFGTGEAFF.

The V call is TRBV5-4, the J call TRBJ2-5, with D perhaps matching TRBD1 or TRBD2 (6 bases each). Germline V lookup: CDR1 SGHNT, CDR2 YYREEE (reference sequence). V dropped 4 bases and J dropped 1 base, with 14 bases sitting between them. This CDR3 is built from 15 residues. The CDR3: CASSQSPGAQETQYF. CDR3 in DNA: TGTGCCAGCAGCCAGAGCCCGGGGGCCCAAGAGACCCAGTACTTC.

The V call is TRBV5-5, the J call TRBJ2-7; 9 nucleotides agree with TRBD1. This CDR3 is built from 15 residues. Germline V CDR1 and CDR2: SGHKS, YYEKEE (reference sequence). With 0 bases clipped from V and 5 bases from J, the junction kept 6 bases outside the gene matches. CDR3 nucleotides: TGTGCCAGCAGCTTGGGACAGGGGGTCTCGAACGAGCAGTACTTC. Its translation: CASSLGQGVSNEQYF.

The chain combines TRBV7-9 with TRBJ2-7; 12 bases map to TRBD2. The J segment lost 2 bases and the V segment lost 4 bases, leaving 3 bases of the junction unmatched. CDR3 length equals 15 residues. CDR1 and CDR2 (germline): SEHNR, FQNEAQ (reference sequence). The DNA for the CDR3 is TGTGCCAGCAGCTCTCGACTAGCGGGAGCCTACGAGCAGTACTTC. Translated, it gives CASSSRLAGAYEQYF.

The rearrangement uses TRBV13 and TRBJ2-5; D is perhaps TRBD2 (7 bases). The V and J ends lost 6 bases and 5 bases respectively, with 22 bases between them. This CDR3 spans 16 amino acids. Germline assignment: CDR1 PRHDT and CDR2 FYEKMQ (reference sequence). CDR3 DNA: TGTGCCAGCAGTATCGGTCATGGGGGGGCGGTGGAGACCCAGTACTTC. It encodes CASSIGHGGAVETQYF.

This clone was recorded only once. The chain carries TRBV4-2 and TRBJ1-5; tentatively, D is TRBD1 (5 bases). Germline V lookup: CDR1 LGHNA, CDR2 YNFKEQ. The CDR3 extends over 15 amino acids. V was trimmed by 2 bases and J by 3 bases, leaving 11 bases between them. The CDR3 region is CASSQKQDDNQPQHF. The CDR3 coding sequence is TGTGCCAGCAGCCAAAAACAGGATGACAATCAGCCCCAGCATTTT.

The rearrangement joins TRBV4-2 to TRBJ2-1; D perhaps matches TRBD1 (5 bases). Germline-derived CDR1 and CDR2 are LGHNA and YNFKEQ. The germline V and J ends were trimmed by 2 bases and 7 bases, with 15 bases remaining between them. The CDR3 spans 15 residues. The CDR3 spells CASSQSTAEGNEQFF. For the CDR3, the DNA is TGTGCCAGCAGCCAATCGACAGCCGAAGGGAATGAGCAGTTCTTC.

This clone was picked up a small number of times. J is TRBJ2-7 and V is TRBV20-1; 12 bases map to TRBD2. The junction had 7 bases not matched to a gene; V was cut back by 3 bases and J by 7 bases. The germline CDR1 and CDR2 sequences are DFQATT and SNEGSKA (reference sequence). The CDR3 length is 14 residues. The CDR3 sequence: CSASLTSGRQEQYF. The CDR3, as DNA: TGCAGTGCTAGTCTAACTAGCGGGAGGCAAGAGCAGTACTTC.

The chain links TRBV7-6 to TRBJ2-5, with 9 bases lining up with TRBD1. The germline V gene has CDR1 SGHVS and CDR2 FNYEAQ. Germline trimming cut 5 bases from V and 4 bases from J; bases unmatched to any gene: 8. The CDR3 contains 15 residues. CDR3 sequence reads: CASSPSGQGRETQYF. CDR3 sequence (DNA): TGTGCCAGCAGCCCCTCGGGACAGGGAAGAGAGACCCAGTACTTC.